The TCR beta chain under discussion was sequenced for a study of blood T cell repertoires in COVID-19. Background on the study: Samples representing acute and convalescent COVID-19 were sourced from the United States, Italy and Spain.

This CDR3 spans 16 amino acids. Trimming took 4 bases from V and 1 from J; bases not matched to a gene: 5. The table came from immunoSEQ multiplex PCR; TCRdb's copy has only in-frame clones and leaves some out. The data show some 200,000 clones, more than 75% seen once. Sequencing used peripheral blood. The origin of this receptor is a woman in her thirties or forties with acute or convalescent COVID-19. The genes are TRBV23-1 and TRBJ2-3; 10 nucleotides match TRBD1. TRBV23-1 is an ORF for which the function is uncertain. CDR3 protein: CASSPGQGIGTDTQYF. DNA for the CDR3: TGCGCCAGCAGTCCGGGACAGGGGATCGGCACAGATACGCAGTATTTT.